Each of the 21 T cell receptor beta chains below was sequenced from the same sample in a study of Ad26.COV2.S vaccination and SARS-CoV-2 variants. TCRdb keeps only in-frame clones here, not all; method: immunoSEQ multiplex PCR. There are about 350,000 clones in the sample; around 89% occur only once, and approximately 5% lies in the top ten. Treatment denoted: some 20 received Ad26.COV2.S at low or high dose, single or two shots; several received placebo; per-sample allocation not given. Vaccine and placebo recipients were sampled on day 63 after the first injection. This material consisted of peripheral blood, taken in a trial of Ad26.COV2.S vaccine versus placebo. The receptors come from a person between 18 and 65 years old who received the Ad26.COV2.S COVID-19 vaccine or a placebo.

This chain joins TRBV28 and TRBJ2-3; D unclear. V gave up 2 bases and J gave up 1 base, with 13 bases separating them. Germline V CDR1 and CDR2: MDHEN, SYDVKM. The CDR3 is 16 residues long. The CDR3 DNA reads TGTGCCAGCAGTTTACAGGCCACCTGGGGCACAGATACGCAGTATTTT. Translating gives CASSLQATWGTDTQYF.

The rearrangement links TRBV2 to TRBJ2-7; the match to TRBD2 covers 7 bases. Germline loops: CDR1 SNHLY, CDR2 FYNNEI. The CDR3 is 16 residues long. V gave up 6 bases and J gave up 1 base; unmatched junction bases: 12. Written as DNA, the CDR3 is TGTGCCAGCAGGGGGGGGAGATTAAATGGTTCCTACGAGCAGTACTTC. Translation: CASRGGRLNGSYEQYF.

The V and J genes are TRBV18 and TRBJ1-1, with TRBD1 matching over 11 bases. CDR1 KGHSH and CDR2 LQKENI come from the germline V gene. The CDR3 extends over 15 amino acids. After removal of 4 bases from V and 1 base from J, the junction contained 2 bases not matched to a gene. This CDR3 is CASSRGQGANTEAFF. The CDR3 DNA is TGTGCCAGCTCACGTGGACAGGGGGCGAACACTGAAGCTTTCTTT.

The V and J genes are TRBV5-6 and TRBJ1-1, with 7 bases fitting TRBD1. The trim removed 4 bases at V and 2 bases at J, leaving 8 bases unmatched. The CDR3 contains 15 residues. Germline loops: CDR1 SGHDT, CDR2 YYEEEE. The DNA of the CDR3 is TGTGCCAGCAGCAACCAACAGGGGCTCAACACTGAAGCTTTCTTT. Translated: CASSNQQGLNTEAFF. The variable domain in full, with the rest retrieved from reference TRBV5-6 and TRBJ1-1, is DAGVTQSPTHLIKTRGQQVTLRCSPKSGHDTVSWYQQALGQGPQFIFQYYEEEERQRGNFPDRFSGHQFPNYSSELNVNALLLGDSALYLCASSNQQGLNTEAFFGQGTRLTVV.

The V call is TRBV7-9, the J call TRBJ2-7; D gene unclear. CDR1 and CDR2 (germline): SEHNR, FQNEAQ (reference sequence). This CDR3 contains 13 residues. Trimming stripped 1 base from V and 6 bases from J, with 10 bases between. CDR3 in amino acids: CASSLDRSLEQYF. In nucleotides, the CDR3 is TGTGCCAGCAGCTTAGATCGGAGCCTCGAGCAGTACTTC.

This CDR3 reads CASRRQNTEAFF. The CDR3 bases are TGTGCCAGCAGGAGACAGAACACTGAAGCTTTCTTT. The chain employs TRBV21-1 and TRBJ1-1; TRBD1, as called in the table, went unchecked against the DNA. TRBV21-1 corresponds to a pseudogene. The CDR3 sequence is 12 residues long.

This clone has more than one count but fewer than ten. The CDR3 sequence: CASSQGPDPGNTIYF. CDR3 DNA sequence: TGTGCCAGCAGCCAAGGGCCTGACCCTGGAAACACCATATATTTT. The gene calls are TRBV3-1 (or the pseudogene TRBV3-2) and TRBJ1-3; D remains unclear. V lost 1 base and J 2 bases, leaving 9 bases between the germline ends. Germline-derived CDR1 and CDR2 are LGHDT and YNNKEL (reference sequence). The CDR3 length is 15 residues.

This chain uses TRBV27 with TRBJ1-5; a possible D gene is TRBD1 (5 bases). Germline lookup yields CDR1 MNHEY and CDR2 SMNVEV (reference sequence). Trimming stripped 4 bases from V and 3 bases from J, with 16 bases between. CDR3 length: 16 residues. The CDR3 sequence: CASSSLYRGSNQPQHF. CDR3 nucleotide sequence: TGTGCCAGCAGTTCTCTCTATCGGGGCTCCAATCAGCCCCAGCATTTT.

The chain is built from TRBV4-1 and TRBJ2-3; no definite D call. Trimming pared 0 bases from V and 4 bases from J, leaving 14 bases between. The V gene's germline CDR1 is MGHRA and CDR2 YSYEKL. The CDR3 has 16 residues. The CDR3 loop reads CASSQDGVVSSDTQYF. The DNA for the CDR3 is TGCGCCAGCAGCCAAGATGGAGTAGTATCATCAGATACGCAGTATTTT.

The chain links TRBV18 to TRBJ1-2, with 7 bases identical to TRBD1. Germline CDR1 KGHSH, CDR2 LQKENI. V was pared by 5 bases and J by 2 bases, with 8 bases of the junction left unmatched. The CDR3 length is 15 residues. The CDR3, as DNA: TGTGCCAGCTCATACGGACAGGCCTCCAACTATGGCTACACCTTC. As protein: CASSYGQASNYGYTF.

This chain connects TRBV3-1 (or the pseudogene TRBV3-2) to TRBJ2-5; D remains unclear. The germline V gene has CDR1 LGHDT and CDR2 YNNKEL (reference sequence). Trimming took off 1 base at V and 5 bases at J, with 14 bases between the two ends. CDR3 length: 15 residues. The CDR3 bases are TGTGCCAGCAGCCAAGTGGAAAGTTTAGGGGAGACCCAGTACTTC. This encodes CASSQVESLGETQYF.

The V and J genes are TRBV11-3 and TRBJ1-5, with D tentatively TRBD1 (5 bases). The length of the CDR3 is 19 residues. The germline V and J ends were trimmed by 1 base and 0 bases, with 19 bases remaining between them. Germline CDR1 is SGHNT and CDR2 is YENEEA. The CDR3 DNA reads TGTGCCAGCAGCTTAGTTTGGGGCAGGGCTAACTGTAGCAATCAGCCCCAGCATTTT. As protein: CASSLVWGRANCSNQPQHF.

This sequence joins TRBV28 and TRBJ1-5; TRBD1 might be the D (5 bases). V shed 2 bases and J shed 1 base, with 12 bases lying between them. CDR3 length: 16 amino acids. CDR1 is MDHEN and CDR2 is SYDVKM in the germline V gene. CDR3 bases: TGTGCCAGCAGTTTAGATTCGGCAGGGAGCAATCAGCCCCAGCATTTT. Its protein product is CASSLDSAGSNQPQHF.

The chain carries TRBV30 and TRBJ2-2, with unresolved D. Germline CDR1 reads GTSNPN; CDR2 reads SVGIG (reference sequence). The germline V and J ends were trimmed by 7 bases and 2 bases, with 14 bases remaining between them. The CDR3 covers 14 residues. CDR3 protein: CAFKGFTNTGELFF. In nucleotides, the CDR3 is TGTGCCTTTAAGGGCTTTACTAACACCGGGGAGCTGTTTTTT.

The V gene is TRBV7-2, the J gene TRBJ1-2, with TRBD1 matching over 7 bases. Trimming took 7 bases from V and 4 from J; bases not matched to a gene: 6. CDR3 length: 13 residues. Germline V gene data show CDR1 as SGHTA and CDR2 as FQGNSA. Written as DNA, the CDR3 is TGTGCCAGCACCCAACAGGGGTTCTATGGCTACACCTTC. As protein: CASTQQGFYGYTF.

The DNA of the CDR3 is TGTGCCAGCAGCTCCATGACAGGGAATCAAGAGACCCAGTACTTC. It is translated as CASSSMTGNQETQYF. V usage is TRBV7-8 and J usage is TRBJ2-5, with 7 bases that match TRBD1. Per the germline V gene, CDR1 is SGHVS and CDR2 is FQNEAQ. The junction had 7 bases not matched to a gene; V was cut back by 4 bases and J by 2 bases. The length of the CDR3 is 15 residues.

This chain links TRBV9 with TRBJ1-3, with D hard to call. Between the trimmed V and J ends, which lost 1 base and 1 base, there was a span of 9 bases. This CDR3 is built from 15 residues. Germline loops: CDR1 SGDLS, CDR2 YYNGEE. CDR3 DNA sequence: TGTGCCAGCAGCGTACTTGACTCATCTGGAAACACCATATATTTT. It encodes CASSVLDSSGNTIYF.

V gene TRBV30 combines with J gene TRBJ1-4; D call uncertain. Trimming took 3 bases from V and 7 from J, leaving 12 bases between them. CDR1 GTSNPN and CDR2 SVGIG come from the germline V gene (reference sequence). The CDR3 is 13 residues long. CDR3 residues: CAWSLGEVEKLFF. DNA of the CDR3: TGTGCCTGGAGCCTTGGGGAGGTTGAAAAACTGTTTTTT.

The rearrangement joins TRBV14 to TRBJ2-4, with D perhaps matching TRBD2 (5 bases). The CDR3 spans 12 residues. V lost 2 bases to trimming and J lost 8 bases, with 7 bases between them. Germline V gives CDR1 SGHDN, CDR2 FVKESK. The CDR3 DNA is TGTGCCAGCAGCCAACCCGGGGACATTCAGTACTTC. Translating gives CASSQPGDIQYF.

V gene TRBV5-4 combines with J gene TRBJ1-1; perhaps TRBD1 as D (5 bases). The V and J ends lost 3 bases and 4 bases respectively, with 13 bases between them. This CDR3 region has 14 residues. Germline V lookup: CDR1 SGHNT, CDR2 YYREEE (reference sequence). CDR3 bases: TGTGCCAGCAGCTCTTGGGACGGGAGCACTGAAGCTTTCTTT. This encodes CASSSWDGSTEAFF.

The chain carries TRBV7-8 and TRBJ2-7, with no clear D. Germline V gene data show CDR1 as SGHVS and CDR2 as FQNEAQ. The CDR3 is 13 amino acids. V dropped 1 base and J dropped 2 bases, with 6 bases sitting between them. CDR3 nucleotide sequence: TGTGCCAGCAGCTTAGGGTCCCCCTACGAGCAGTACTTC. This codes for CASSLGSPYEQYF.